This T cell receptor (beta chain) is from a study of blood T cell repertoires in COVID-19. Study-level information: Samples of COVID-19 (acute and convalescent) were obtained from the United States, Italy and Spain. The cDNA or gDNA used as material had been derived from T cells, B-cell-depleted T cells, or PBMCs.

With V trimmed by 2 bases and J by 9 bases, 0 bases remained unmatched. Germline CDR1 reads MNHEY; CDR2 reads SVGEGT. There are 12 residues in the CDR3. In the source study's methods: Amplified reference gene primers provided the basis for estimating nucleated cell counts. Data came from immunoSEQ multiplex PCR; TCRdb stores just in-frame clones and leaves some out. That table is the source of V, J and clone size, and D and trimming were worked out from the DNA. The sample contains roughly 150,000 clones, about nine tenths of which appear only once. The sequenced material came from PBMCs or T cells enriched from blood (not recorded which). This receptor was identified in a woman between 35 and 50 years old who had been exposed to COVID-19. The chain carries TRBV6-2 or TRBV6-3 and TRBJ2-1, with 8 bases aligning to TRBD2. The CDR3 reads CASSYSGSEQFF. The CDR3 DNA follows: TGTGCCAGCAGTTACAGCGGGAGTGAGCAGTTCTTC.